The 17 T cell receptor beta chains below were found in one sample sequenced in a study of OX40 agonist ivuxolimab in advanced cancers. Some clones are missing from TCRdb's copy, which holds only in-frame ones; the method was immunoSEQ multiplex PCR. Altogether 75,000 to 95,000 clones are present, just under 95% being singletons, with the ten largest covering more than 9.5%. Specimen: CD4+ or CD8+ T cells sorted from blood, collected in a trial of the OX40 agonist ivuxolimab. All receptors come from an adult with an advanced solid tumor such as melanoma, head and neck, liver or kidney cancer.

This clone was counted once. J is TRBJ2-6 and V is TRBV5-1; D unclear. The V gene's germline CDR1 is SGHRS and CDR2 YFSETQ. V was cut by 1 base and J by 2 bases, with 13 bases left in between. CDR3 length: 17 residues. CDR3 sequence: CASSLRLRLAGANVLTF. The CDR3 DNA follows: TGCGCCAGCAGCTTGCGACTCAGGCTAGCTGGGGCCAACGTCCTGACTTTC.

This clone was recorded once. V gene TRBV6-1 combines with J gene TRBJ2-1; D is unresolved. The CDR3 totals 14 residues. Germline V gives CDR1 MNHNS, CDR2 SASEGT. Trimming pared 4 bases from V and 0 bases from J, leaving 7 bases between. The chain's CDR3 is CASSAPSSYNEQFF. CDR3 DNA sequence: TGTGCCAGCAGTGCCCCAAGCTCCTACAATGAGCAGTTCTTC.

This chain connects TRBV10-3 to TRBJ1-2; TRBD1 matches at 7 bases. V shed 10 bases and J 3 bases; nucleotides not matched to a gene: 14. The germline V gene encodes CDR1 ENHRY and CDR2 SYGVKD. The CDR3 is 15 residues long. The CDR3 reads CATMSQGLGDYGYTF. The CDR3 bases are TGTGCCACCATGTCACAGGGGCTAGGAGACTATGGCTACACCTTC.

This sequence joins TRBV29-1 and TRBJ1-2, with 8 nucleotides matching TRBD1. The trim removed 0 bases at V and 5 bases at J, leaving 5 bases unmatched. Per germline, CDR1 SQVTM and CDR2 ANQGSEA. This CDR3 comprises 14 residues. The CDR3 spells CSVEEGTGLYGYTF. In DNA form, the CDR3 reads TGCAGCGTTGAAGAGGGGACAGGCTTATATGGCTACACCTTC.

CDR3 DNA sequence: TGTGCCAGCAGTCAGGGGAGGGGAGGAAATCAGCCCCAGCATTTT. Its protein product is CASSQGRGGNQPQHF. This chain links TRBV27 with TRBJ1-5, with TRBD1 as a possible D gene (6 bases). V lost 5 bases and J lost 4, with 15 bases in between. Germline V gives CDR1 MNHEY, CDR2 SMNVEV (reference sequence). CDR3 length: 15 amino acids.

The table lists this clone with a count of one. The J gene is TRBJ2-7, the V gene TRBV27; tentative D call: TRBD2 (7 bases). V lost 2 bases, J lost 3 bases, and 14 bases lay in between. Per germline, CDR1 MNHEY and CDR2 SMNVEV (reference sequence). The CDR3 covers 15 residues. This chain's CDR3 is CASSLGGGFLYEQYF. CDR3 nucleotide sequence: TGTGCCAGCAGTTTAGGGGGGGGCTTTCTCTACGAGCAGTACTTC.

The chain carries TRBV4-1 and TRBJ2-7; 11 bases are shared with TRBD1. V was clipped by 11 bases and J by 4 bases; unmatched bases: 4. Germline V lookup: CDR1 MGHRA, CDR2 YSYEKL. The CDR3 runs 12 residues. The CDR3 DNA reads TGCGCCTCGGGACAGGGGGGTTACGAGCAGTACTTC. It specifies CASGQGGYEQYF.

The table lists this clone with many counts. The chain is built from TRBV10-2 and TRBJ2-1; 7 positions agree with TRBD2. CDR1 WSHSY and CDR2 SAAADI come from the germline V gene. The CDR3 covers 15 residues. The trim removed 6 bases at V and 1 base at J, leaving 6 bases unmatched. The CDR3 reads CASSFIAGSYNEQFF. The CDR3 DNA is TGCGCCAGCAGCTTCATAGCGGGTTCCTACAATGAGCAGTTCTTC.

This chain connects TRBV27 to TRBJ1-2; 8 nucleotides match TRBD1. The V gene end was trimmed by 8 bases and the J gene end by 4 bases; junction bases not matched to a gene: 6. This CDR3 spans 13 amino acids. The germline V gene encodes CDR1 MNHEY and CDR2 SMNVEV (reference sequence). In DNA form, the CDR3 reads TGTGCCAGCCGGCAGGGGGCTTTCTATGGCTACACCTTC. This sequence encodes CASRQGAFYGYTF.

The chain employs TRBV5-1 and TRBJ1-1, with no clear D. The V and J ends lost 0 bases and 3 bases respectively, with 3 bases between them. There are 12 residues in the CDR3. The V gene's germline CDR1 is SGHRS and CDR2 YFSETQ. In nucleotides, the CDR3 is TGCGCCAGCAGCTTGGGGCACACTGAAGCTTTCTTT. Translating it yields CASSLGHTEAFF.

The chain employs TRBV11-1 and TRBJ2-6; D perhaps matches TRBD1 (5 bases). Germline V lookup: CDR1 SGHAT, CDR2 FQDESV (reference sequence). V was clipped by 2 bases and J by 2 bases, with 7 bases between them. This CDR3 spans 15 amino acids. The CDR3 protein is CASSLSRAGANVLTF. The CDR3 nucleotides read TGTGCCAGCAGCTTATCCAGGGCTGGGGCCAACGTCCTGACTTTC.

The rearrangement uses TRBV9 and TRBJ1-5; D is unclear. This CDR3 has 15 amino acids. Germline CDR1 reads SGDLS; CDR2 reads YYNGEE. V lost 4 bases and J lost 0, with 11 bases in between. The DNA for the CDR3 is TGTGCCAGCAGCCCTGACGGCGGTAGCAATCAGCCCCAGCATTTT. It translates to CASSPDGGSNQPQHF.

V usage is TRBV5-1 and J usage is TRBJ2-1; 12 nucleotides align to TRBD2. CDR3 length: 16 residues. Germline V gene data show CDR1 as SGHRS and CDR2 as YFSETQ. V shed 0 bases, J shed 6 bases, and the junction held 4 bases outside the gene matches. In DNA form, the CDR3 reads TGCGCCAGCAGCTTGGCCCTAGCGGGGGGGCGCAATGAGCAGTTCTTC. This codes for CASSLALAGGRNEQFF. The whole variable domain, filled in from reference TRBV5-1 and TRBJ2-1, reads KAGVTQTPRYLIKTRGQQVTLSCSPISGHRSVSWYQQTPGQGLQFLFEYFSETQRNKGNFPGRFSGRQFSNSRSEMNVSTLELGDSALYLCASSLALAGGRNEQFFGPGTRLTVL.

Notes on this clone: This specimen includes other DNA sequences encoding the same CDR3. V gene TRBV27 combines with J gene TRBJ2-7; 7 bases align to TRBD2. The CDR3 extends over 15 amino acids. Trimming at V came to 5 bases and at J to 4 bases, leaving 11 bases not matched to a gene. Germline V gives CDR1 MNHEY, CDR2 SMNVEV (reference sequence). CDR3 in DNA: TGTGCCAGCAGTCCCCAACCGGGGGGTGGGTACGAGCAGTACTTC. Its translation: CASSPQPGGGYEQYF.

This chain connects TRBV5-1 to TRBJ2-1, with a possible D match to TRBD2 (5 bases). V lost 2 bases and J 7 bases, leaving 13 bases between the germline ends. The germline gives CDR1 SGHRS, CDR2 YFSETQ. The CDR3 has 14 amino acids. The CDR3 protein is CASSFLGGSNEQFF. For the CDR3, the DNA is TGCGCCAGCAGCTTCTTGGGCGGGTCAAATGAGCAGTTCTTC.

This chain links TRBV11-2 with TRBJ2-7, with a weak D call TRBD2 (5 bases). CDR1 and CDR2 (germline): SGHAT, FQNNGV. With 7 bases removed from V and 2 bases from J, the gap between germline ends came to 15 bases. The CDR3 length is 14 residues. The DNA for the CDR3 is TGTGCCAGCAACCCGAGAGGGCCGACCTACGAGCAGTACTTC. It codes for CASNPRGPTYEQYF.

This chain connects TRBV5-1 to TRBJ2-7; D possibly matches TRBD1 or TRBD2 (5 bases each). CDR1 SGHRS and CDR2 YFSETQ come from the germline V gene. This CDR3 is built from 16 residues. Trimming shortened V by 0 bases and J by 0 bases, and 13 bases separated the two germline ends. The CDR3 sequence is CASSLDWGSDSYEQYF. The CDR3 coding sequence is TGCGCCAGCAGCTTGGATTGGGGGTCTGACTCCTACGAGCAGTACTTC.